The 2 T cell receptor beta chains below come from one sample, sequenced in a study of cytomegalovirus exposure and HLA in healthy donors. PCR involved 60 Vbeta and 13 Jbeta primers. Assay: immunoSEQ multiplex PCR; the TCRdb copy retains only in-frame clones and omits some. In the table there are around 200,000 clones, about 80% of which are singletons. Material for sequencing was PBMCs. The receptors were gathered from a boy younger than 18 in good health and CMV-seronegative.

The rearrangement uses TRBV6-5 and TRBJ2-2, with unresolved D. The CDR3 consists of 12 residues. With 5 bases removed from V and 4 bases from J, the gap between germline ends came to 5 bases. Germline V gene sequence: CDR1 MNHEY, CDR2 SVGAGI. CDR3 bases: TGTGCCAGCAGTCGGGTCACCGGGGAGCTGTTTTTT. Its protein product is CASSRVTGELFF.

The V gene is TRBV4-2, the J gene TRBJ2-2; D may be TRBD2 (6 bases). This CDR3 region has 13 residues. Per the germline V gene, CDR1 is LGHNA and CDR2 is YNFKEQ. The V end lost 6 bases, the J end lost 1 base, and 6 bases lay between the germline ends. The CDR3 nucleotides read TGTGCCAGCAGGGGGGGGAACACCGGGGAGCTGTTTTTT. Its protein product is CASRGGNTGELFF.